The rows below give T cell receptor beta chains drawn from one sample of a study of cytomegalovirus exposure and HLA in healthy donors. Only in-frame clones appear in the TCRdb table, and some are missing; sequencing was by immunoSEQ multiplex PCR. The sample lists 180,000 or so clones; 81% were seen once. Sequences were obtained from PBMCs. The receptors shown here come from a woman under 30 in good health and CMV-seropositive. CDR3s leave out the opening cysteine and the closing phenylalanine or tryptophan. Each record gives: J gene, V gene, CDR3 protein.

J: TRBJ1-6; V: TRBV28; CDR3: ASSLWTGGMSSYNSPLH
J: TRBJ2-5; V: TRBV7-8; CDR3: ASSFGETQY
J: TRBJ1-1; V: TRBV6-5; CDR3: ASRDRDRDWAF
J: TRBJ2-6; V: TRBV2; CDR3: ASSRDRGPGANVLT
J: TRBJ2-1; V: TRBV6-5; CDR3: ASSRGGLNEQF
J: TRBJ1-2; V: TRBV5-6; CDR3: ASRSLDRANYGYT
J: TRBJ1-4; V: TRBV6-6; CDR3: ASSYGLRGNEKLF
J: TRBJ2-5; V: TRBV4-1; CDR3: ASSQDTGGETQY
J: TRBJ1-5; V: TRBV23-1; CDR3: ASSHSPDRGHQPQH
J: TRBJ2-7; V: TRBV14; CDR3: ASSRNRGLAIY
J: TRBJ2-2; V: TRBV29-1; CDR3: SVVGASGGSQRNTGELF
J: TRBJ1-5; V: TRBV28; CDR3: ASRQGFQPQH
J: TRBJ2-5; V: TRBV27; CDR3: ASRGGGRTEHFSETQY
J: TRBJ2-1; V: TRBV5-1; CDR3: ASRTQGSPFYNEQF